The present T cell receptor (beta chain) was sequenced within a study of Ad26.COV2.S vaccination and SARS-CoV-2 variants. For the study at large: Donor had been placed in the Ad26.COV2.S arm of the COV1001 trial. Intramuscular Ad26.COV2.S at 5x10^10 or 1x10^11 viral particles.

Treatment in this sample: roughly 18 received Ad26.COV2.S at low or high dose, single or two shots; five or six received placebo; per-sample allocation not given. Samples were taken on day 63 after the first vaccine or placebo injection. This clone was observed a handful of times. What it binds is not known. The data were produced by immunoSEQ multiplex PCR, yet TCRdb's version contains in-frame clones alone and is incomplete. The sample contains around 300,000 clones, about nine tenths of which appear only once. The study, taken as a whole, reports: Similar non-spike TCR breadth was observed in recipients of vaccine and of placebo. Quantification of TCR breadth and depth may have yielded underestimates of total T cell responses.

Germline V gives CDR1 SEHNR, CDR2 FQNEAQ (reference sequence). CDR3 size: 12 residues. V shed 7 bases and J shed 3 bases, with 10 bases lying between them. The source material was peripheral blood, sampled in a trial of Ad26.COV2.S vaccine versus placebo. The source of this sequence is a person aged 18-60 years who received the Ad26.COV2.S COVID-19 vaccine or a placebo. The chain is built from TRBV7-9 and TRBJ2-7, with a weak D call TRBD1 (6 bases). The DNA of the CDR3 is TGTGCCAGCACCGGACAGAACTACGAGCAGTACTTC. It yields the protein CASTGQNYEQYF.